This is a list of T cell receptor beta chains from one sample in a study of cytomegalovirus exposure and HLA in healthy donors. Data came from immunoSEQ multiplex PCR; TCRdb stores just in-frame clones and leaves some out. The sample gives 140,000 to 150,000 clones, about 82% of which show up once; 3.5% to 5.5% is in the top ten. The sample taken for sequencing was PBMCs. These receptors all come from a middle-aged woman in good health and CMV-seropositive. Each CDR3 is given with its conserved first and last residue. A D gene is named only where the DNA matches it firmly. Rows may omit the clone size; those that give it use once, few, many or a size class.

j_gene | v_gene | abundance | d_gene | CDR3aa | CDR3nt
TRBJ1-6 | TRBV19 | - | - | CASRQVDNSPLHF | TGTGCCAGCCGACAGGTTGATAATTCACCCCTCCACTTT
TRBJ1-1 | TRBV2 | - | TRBD1 | CASSGDRGSTEAFF | TGTGCCAGCAGTGGGGACAGGGGGAGCACTGAAGCTTTCTTT
TRBJ2-2 | TRBV11-3 | - | TRBD1 | CASSGYRGRTGELFF | TGTGCCAGCAGCGGATACAGGGGGCGCACCGGGGAGCTGTTTTTT
TRBJ2-3 | TRBV13 | - | - | CASSSRRELGDTQYF | TGTGCCAGCAGCTCGCGCCGGGAGCTGGGGGATACGCAGTATTTT
TRBJ1-6 | TRBV6-1 | - | - | CATDRASGKGGLHF | TGTGCCACAGACCGGGCCAGCGGTAAAGGGGGCCTCCACTTT
TRBJ2-7 | TRBV9 | - | TRBD1 | CASSVAQGAGEQYF | TGTGCCAGCAGCGTAGCCCAGGGGGCAGGGGAGCAGTACTTC
TRBJ2-1 | TRBV2 | - | - | CASTLSGTAGDEQFF | TGTGCCAGCACCCTTAGCGGAACCGCTGGGGATGAGCAGTTCTTC
TRBJ2-5 | TRBV5-6 | - | TRBD2 | CASRLGLAGPQETQYF | TGTGCCAGCAGATTGGGACTAGCGGGCCCACAAGAGACCCAGTACTTC
TRBJ1-1 | TRBV6-1 | once | - | CASIHPGGAFF | TGTGCCAGCATCCATCCGGGGGGAGCTTTCTTT
TRBJ2-7 | TRBV5-8 | - | TRBD1 | CASSLGGTVYEQYF | TGTGCCAGCAGCTTGGGGGGGACAGTCTACGAGCAGTACTTC
TRBJ1-2 | TRBV28 | once | TRBD1 | CASSFRTGDTYGYTF | TGTGCCAGCAGTTTCCGGACAGGGGATACCTATGGCTACACCTTC
TRBJ2-1 | TRBV29-1 | - | TRBD2 | CSVEEAGGPNNEQFF | TGCAGCGTTGAAGAGGCGGGAGGGCCAAACAATGAGCAGTTCTTC
TRBJ1-1 | TRBV5-1 | once | TRBD1 | CASSFDRGNILEDPGNTEAFF | TGCGCCAGCAGCTTCGACAGGGGTAATATTTTGGAGGACCCCGGGAACACTGAAGCTTTCTTT
TRBJ1-1 | TRBV30 | - | - | CAWKGLVNTEAFF | TGTGCCTGGAAGGGACTGGTGAACACTGAAGCTTTCTTT
TRBJ2-5 | TRBV5-4 | - | - | CASSFRQRQETQYF | TGTGCCAGCAGCTTCCGACAGCGCCAAGAGACCCAGTACTTC
TRBJ2-4 | TRBV28 | once | - | CASTPQANIQYF | TGTGCCAGCACCCCCCAGGCCAACATTCAGTACTTC
TRBJ2-1 | TRBV27 | - | TRBD2 | CASSPGTRAEQFF | TGTGCCAGCAGTCCCGGGACTAGGGCTGAGCAGTTCTTC
TRBJ2-3 | TRBV7-9 | - | TRBD1 | CASSLTGGSDTQYF | TGTGCCAGCAGCTTGACAGGGGGCTCAGATACGCAGTATTTT
TRBJ2-2 | TRBV28 | - | - | CASSFVAVNTGELFF | TGTGCCAGCAGCTTTGTAGCGGTGAACACCGGGGAGCTGTTTTTT
TRBJ2-1 | TRBV30 | - | TRBD2 | CAWRGGVFGNNEQFF | TGTGCCTGGAGGGGGGGGGTCTTCGGGAACAATGAGCAGTTCTTC
TRBJ2-1 | TRBV4-3 | once | - | CASSQDYRSRDLNEQFF | TGCGCCAGCAGCCAAGATTATAGGAGCCGTGACTTGAATGAGCAGTTCTTC
TRBJ1-2 | TRBV10-3 | - | TRBD1 | CATADRVGLGYTF | TGTGCCACCGCCGACAGGGTAGGGCTTGGCTACACCTTC
TRBJ1-4 | TRBV9 | - | - | CASSVASRGGEKLFF | TGTGCCAGCAGCGTAGCTAGCAGGGGCGGCGAAAAACTGTTTTTT
TRBJ1-1 | TRBV11-1 | once | - | CASSHKTAPLTEAFF | TGTGCCAGCAGCCATAAGACAGCTCCTCTGACTGAAGCTTTCTTT
TRBJ2-7 | TRBV7-2 | - | - | CASSFSRTVPYEQYF | TGTGCCAGCAGCTTTAGCAGGACAGTACCCTACGAGCAGTACTTC
TRBJ1-4 | TRBV6-1 | - | - | CASSAGDGLMFF | TGTGCCAGCAGTGCGGGGGATGGATTAATGTTTTTT
TRBJ1-1 | TRBV28 | - | - | CASSYASGQPRNTEAFF | TGTGCCAGCAGTTATGCCTCCGGACAGCCTCGGAACACTGAAGCTTTCTTT
TRBJ2-3 | TRBV20-1 | - | - | CSAIDLDTQYF | TGCAGTGCGATCGACTTAGATACGCAGTATTTT
TRBJ2-7 | TRBV7-7 | - | - | CASSSWGLERDEQYF | TGTGCCAGCAGCTCCTGGGGCCTAGAACGCGACGAGCAGTACTTC
TRBJ2-3 | TRBV5-1 | - | - | CASSFGGGSGITQYF | TGCGCCAGCAGCTTCGGAGGGGGCTCCGGTATTACGCAGTATTTT
TRBJ2-1 | TRBV19 | - | - | CASSIRTTMNNEQFF | TGTGCCAGTAGTATACGGACTACTATGAACAATGAGCAGTTCTTC
TRBJ2-5 | TRBV11-2 | - | TRBD2 | CASSAGTSGRGETQYF | TGTGCCAGCAGCGCTGGGACTAGCGGGAGGGGAGAGACCCAGTACTTC